One and the same sample provided the 23 T cell receptor beta chains below, sequenced in a study of blood T cells in healthy people across ages. PCR was performed a second time for about 7 to 12 cycles using a sample-barcoded 5' primer and a J-beta primer mix. One entry per CDR3 protein results from TCRdb running MiXCR on the 5' RACE reads. The table records around 1,000,000 distinct CDR3 sequences, roughly 24% of them present only once. This sample was also put to use in a study of T cells of mothers and their children.

Sequenced input: blood. These receptors were taken from a girl aged 2 to 10 in good health.

Here the CDR3 DNA reads TGCGCCAGCCGAGTTCCGGGACAGCTTTTATCACCCCTCCACTTT. Protein: CASRVPGQLLSPLHF. The rearrangement links TRBV5-1 to TRBJ1-6; TRBD1 aligns across 7 bases. The CDR3 consists of 15 residues. The germline V gene encodes CDR1 SGHRS and CDR2 YFSETQ. V shed 7 bases, J shed 10 bases, and the junction held 14 bases outside the gene matches.

The J gene is TRBJ2-1, the V gene TRBV6-5; 10 bases are a match to TRBD2. Trimming took 6 bases from V and 5 from J; bases not matched to a gene: 4. Germline CDR1 is MNHEY and CDR2 is SVGAGI. This CDR3 region has 14 residues. The CDR3 sequence: CASRWTSGDNEQFF. The CDR3 nucleotides are TGTGCCAGCAGATGGACTAGCGGAGACAATGAGCAGTTCTTC.

The chain joins TRBV6-5 to TRBJ2-7; D possibly matches TRBD1 or TRBD2 (5 bases each). Trimming stripped 2 bases from V and 2 bases from J, with 13 bases between. Germline V lookup: CDR1 MNHEY, CDR2 SVGAGI. This CDR3 has 15 residues. The DNA of the CDR3 is TGTGCCAGCAGTTACGCATCCGGGACCCCCTACGAGCAGTACTTC. This encodes CASSYASGTPYEQYF.

There are a few counts of this clonotype. The rearrangement links TRBV29-1 to TRBJ2-5, with 8 bases fitting TRBD2. CDR1 is SQVTM and CDR2 is ANQGSEA in the germline V gene. The CDR3 runs to 14 residues. Trimming at V came to 6 bases and at J to 1 base, leaving 7 bases not matched to a gene. In nucleotides, the CDR3 is TGCAGCGTCCCCATTAGCGGGGTCCAAGAGACCCAGTACTTC. Translated, it gives CSVPISGVQETQYF.

The chain recombines TRBV28 with TRBJ2-7, with TRBD1 identical over 7 bases. The germline CDR1 and CDR2 sequences are MDHEN and SYDVKM. V dropped 8 bases and J dropped 4; count of bases not matched to a gene: 5. The CDR3 spans 12 residues. The CDR3 coding sequence is TGTGCCAGCGGGACAGTTCTTTACGAGCAGTACTTC. Its translation is CASGTVLYEQYF.

V and J are TRBV4-1 and TRBJ2-1, with 12 bases matching TRBD2. J lost 4 bases, V lost 0 bases, and 1 base had no gene match. There are 16 residues in the CDR3. Germline V gene lookup returns CDR1 MGHRA and CDR2 YSYEKL. The CDR3: CASSQDGLAGYNEQFF. CDR3 DNA sequence: TGCGCCAGCAGCCAAGATGGACTAGCGGGGTACAATGAGCAGTTCTTC.

The V gene is TRBV27, the J gene TRBJ1-1; D is unresolved. The V end was cut by 6 bases, the J end by 2 bases, with 10 bases between. Germline values: CDR1 MNHEY, CDR2 SMNVEV (reference sequence). The CDR3 extends over 13 amino acids. Written as DNA, the CDR3 is TGTGCCAGCAGCGAATCAGCAAACACTGAAGCTTTCTTT. Translated, it gives CASSESANTEAFF.

In its sample, this clonotype was seen a few times. The chain uses TRBV7-9 and TRBJ2-1; 7 bases match TRBD2. Unmatched junction bases numbered 9, after V lost 2 bases and J lost 8 bases. Germline CDR1 is SEHNR and CDR2 is FQNEAQ (reference sequence). The CDR3 runs 15 residues. CDR3 in amino acids: CASSLRGRVFDEQFF. The CDR3 region has the DNA TGTGCCAGCAGCTTACGGGGGAGGGTTTTTGATGAGCAGTTCTTC.

There are a few counts of this clonotype. This chain connects TRBV29-1 to TRBJ1-3; D gene uncertain. V dropped 5 bases and J dropped 5 bases, with 10 bases sitting between them. The CDR3 contains 12 residues. Germline V gene lookup returns CDR1 SQVTM and CDR2 ANQGSEA. This CDR3 is CSVRDPRNTIYF. The CDR3 DNA sequence: TGCAGCGTTCGTGACCCGCGAAACACCATATATTTT.

The V call is TRBV6-6, the J call TRBJ2-2, with TRBD1 matching over 9 bases. The CDR3 has 16 amino acids. Germline V gene sequence: CDR1 MNHNY, CDR2 SVGAGI (reference sequence). V dropped 6 bases and J dropped 4; count of bases not matched to a gene: 9. CDR3 coding DNA: TGTGCCAGCAGACTCACAGGGGGCGGAGGCACCGGGGAGCTGTTTTTT. Its protein product is CASRLTGGGGTGELFF.

J is TRBJ2-5 and V is TRBV12-3 or TRBV12-4; 12 bases agree with TRBD2. The CDR3 runs to 17 residues. Trimming at V came to 6 bases and at J to 4 bases, leaving 12 bases not matched to a gene. CDR3 loop: CASSQQLAGGGGETQYF. The CDR3 nucleotides read TGTGCCAGCAGCCAACAACTAGCGGGAGGAGGAGGAGAGACCCAGTACTTC.

The V call is TRBV9, the J call TRBJ1-2; D not certain. Germline lookup yields CDR1 SGDLS and CDR2 YYNGEE. The CDR3 contains 18 residues. Trimming stripped 4 bases from V and 5 bases from J, with 27 bases between. DNA of the CDR3: TGTGCCAGCAGCCCAAGGGCCGGCATCCCTGGGGATAATTATGGCTACACCTTC. Translation gives CASSPRAGIPGDNYGYTF.

This clonotype showed up just a few times. The V and J genes are TRBV10-3 and TRBJ1-6, with D possibly TRBD1 on 5 matching bases. There are 16 residues in the CDR3. Per the germline V gene, CDR1 is ENHRY and CDR2 is SYGVKD. Trimming took off 0 bases at V and 11 bases at J, with 17 bases between the two ends. The CDR3 DNA reads as TGTGCCATCAGTGAGTCTTTCGGAACCGGGGGTCCACCCCTCCACTTT. Its protein product is CAISESFGTGGPPLHF.

Here the CDR3 reads CASSTRTGGADTEAFF. The CDR3 DNA is TGCGCCAGCAGCACGAGGACAGGGGGCGCAGACACTGAAGCTTTCTTT. The chain joins TRBV5-1 to TRBJ1-1; 11 bases fit TRBD1. The CDR3 consists of 16 residues. Germline CDR1 SGHRS, CDR2 YFSETQ. J gave up 3 bases and V 4 bases, and 8 bases lay outside the gene matches.

The genes are TRBV7-9 and TRBJ2-5; 7 bases fit TRBD1. The CDR3 totals 15 residues. The germline gives CDR1 SEHNR, CDR2 FQNEAQ (reference sequence). Unmatched junction bases numbered 8, after V lost 2 bases and J lost 5 bases. The CDR3: CASSLPTGKWETQYF. The CDR3 DNA follows: TGTGCCAGCAGCTTACCGACAGGGAAGTGGGAGACCCAGTACTTC.

V usage is TRBV7-9 and J usage is TRBJ2-1; D gene ambiguous. The assigned J gene may be wrong: the sequence end matches TRBJ2-5 better. CDR1 SEHNR and CDR2 FQNEAQ come from the germline V gene (reference sequence). The CDR3 loop spans 14 amino acids. The CDR3, as DNA: TGTGCCAGCAGCTTAGGTTTGGGCAGGGAGACCCAGTACTTC. As protein: CASSLGLGRETQYF.

V is TRBV11-2 and J is TRBJ2-1; D might be TRBD2 (7 bases). Per the germline V gene, CDR1 is SGHAT and CDR2 is FQNNGV. The CDR3 extends over 16 amino acids. The V end lost 7 bases, the J end lost 0 bases, and 16 bases lay between the germline ends. CDR3 DNA sequence: TGTGCCAGCACGAGGGGGGAGGGCCTCTCCTACAATGAGCAGTTCTTC. Its translation is CASTRGEGLSYNEQFF.

The chain is built from TRBV29-1 and TRBJ2-1, with D maybe TRBD1 (6 bases). CDR3 length equals 13 residues. The V and J ends lost 8 bases and 6 bases respectively, with 17 bases between them. CDR1 is SQVTM and CDR2 is ANQGSEA in the germline V gene. CDR3 protein: CSSHRVVGNEQFF. As DNA, the CDR3 is TGCAGCTCGCACAGGGTTGTTGGCAATGAGCAGTTCTTC.

This clonotype was seen a few times. The V call is TRBV21-1, the J call TRBJ1-1; TRBD1, the table's D call, was not compared with the DNA. TRBV21-1 is a listed pseudogene. CDR3 length: 15 amino acids. CDR3 sequence (DNA): TGTGCCAGCAGCTGCAGGGGGAGGTGGAACACTGAAGCTTTCTTT. Protein sequence: CASSCRGRWNTEAFF.

This clonotype was detected ten times or more. V usage is TRBV29-1 and J usage is TRBJ2-5, with TRBD2 as a possible D gene (5 bases). Germline values: CDR1 SQVTM, CDR2 ANQGSEA. CDR3 length equals 13 residues. Trimming shortened V by 4 bases and J by 0 bases, and 9 bases separated the two germline ends. CDR3 nucleotide sequence: TGCAGCGTTGCTGGACTGCACCAAGAGACCCAGTACTTC. This codes for CSVAGLHQETQYF.

This clonotype was counted between two and nine times. V is TRBV7-3 and J is TRBJ2-3, with 7 positions matching TRBD1. J gave up 7 bases and V 5 bases, and 21 bases lay outside the gene matches. The CDR3 runs to 18 residues. Germline V gives CDR1 SGHTA, CDR2 FQGTGA. This CDR3 is CASSLQPPDRVKRHTQYF. CDR3 bases: TGTGCCAGCAGCCTTCAACCCCCAGACAGGGTGAAAAGGCATACGCAGTATTTT.

The chain combines TRBV7-2 with TRBJ1-2; the D is unclear. In germline, CDR1 is SGHTA, CDR2 FQGNSA. Deletions cut 5 bases from V and 0 bases from J, with 10 bases between. This CDR3 has 14 residues. CDR3 in amino acids: CASSPSGSNYGYTF. The CDR3 DNA follows: TGTGCCAGCAGCCCCTCGGGGTCTAACTATGGCTACACCTTC. The full variable domain, its missing parts supplied by reference TRBV7-2 and TRBJ1-2, is GAGVSQSPSNKVTEKGKDVELRCDPISGHTALYWYRQSLGQGLEFLIYFQGNSAPDKSGLPSDRFSAERTGGSVSTLTIQRTQQEDSAVYLCASSPSGSNYGYTFGSGTRLTVV.

This clonotype was counted only a few times. This chain joins TRBV6-2 or TRBV6-3 and TRBJ2-1, with TRBD1 matching 10 bases. The CDR3 runs to 15 residues. Trimming removed 5 bases from V and 9 bases from J; junction bases left unmatched: 10. Germline CDR1 and CDR2: MNHEY and SVGEGT. CDR3 residues: CASSPAGQGRSEQFF. As DNA, the CDR3 is TGTGCCAGCAGTCCCGCGGGACAGGGGAGGAGTGAGCAGTTCTTC.